This T cell receptor (beta chain) was recorded in a study of CD8+CD57+ T cells in acquired aplastic anemia. The overall study: Sorted CD4+ and CD8+ cells yielded DNA averaging about 3.1 ug. Among healthy donors, CD4+ cells averaged about 9.9 million reads. Notes on the study in general: There were over 25 CD8+ CDR3 sequences that occurred in both patients and controls. CD8+ Simpson's diversity showed no significant patient-control difference.

Profiles of TCR beta VDJ and CDR3 were generated from a genomic DNA template. TCRdb ran MiXCR on the reads and lists one entry per CDR3 protein. Among 400,000 to 450,000 distinct CDR3 sequences listed, 60% to 80% were seen once. Comments on this clonotype: The antigen remains unidentified. Compared with germline, one end of the junction differs, possibly owing to a read error.

The CDR3 consists of 13 residues. Germline loops: CDR1 SGHRS, CDR2 YFSETQ. This sequence was found in a human donor in good health, serving as a control. Input material: sorted CD4+, CD8+, or CD8+CD57+ T cells (not recorded which) from PBMCs. The chain couples TRBV5-1 to TRBJ1-1, with D maybe TRBD1 (5 bases). This CDR3 reads CASSSGLANTAFF. CDR3 coding DNA: TGTGCCAGCAGTTCGGGACTGGCGAACACAGCTTTCTTT.